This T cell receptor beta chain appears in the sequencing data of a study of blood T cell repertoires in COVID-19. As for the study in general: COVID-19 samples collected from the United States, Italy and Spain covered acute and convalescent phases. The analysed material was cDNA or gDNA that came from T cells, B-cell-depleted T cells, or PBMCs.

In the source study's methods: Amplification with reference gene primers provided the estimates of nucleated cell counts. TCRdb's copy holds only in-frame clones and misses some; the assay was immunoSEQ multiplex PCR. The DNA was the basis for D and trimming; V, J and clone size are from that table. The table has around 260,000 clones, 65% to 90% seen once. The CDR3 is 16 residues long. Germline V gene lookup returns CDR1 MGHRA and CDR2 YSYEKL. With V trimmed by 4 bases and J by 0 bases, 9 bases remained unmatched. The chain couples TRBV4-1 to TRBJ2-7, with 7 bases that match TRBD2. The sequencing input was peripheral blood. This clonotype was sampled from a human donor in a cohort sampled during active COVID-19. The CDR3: CASSRRVREDSYEQYF. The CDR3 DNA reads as TGCGCCAGCAGCCGAAGGGTACGGGAGGACTCCTACGAGCAGTACTTC.